The 8 T cell receptor beta chains below all came from one sample that was sequenced in a study of response to subunit inactivated influenza vaccine. Each CDR3 protein gets one entry after TCRdb re-called the RT-PCR reads with MiXCR. The sample yields about 540,000 distinct CDR3 sequences, roughly a quarter seen once. The same data also contributed to another study, on T cells expressing NK-cell markers. That study adds: UMIs accompanied the 5'RACE template switching by which TCR beta cDNA was made.

Sequencing used CD4+ T cells sorted from PBMCs, obtained 11 to 12 days after vaccination. The receptors here all came from a man between 50 and 59 years old who received an inactivated influenza vaccine.

The chain joins TRBV23-1 to TRBJ1-5; D call uncertain. TRBV23-1 is reported as an ORF; its role is uncertain. This CDR3 spans 16 amino acids. V shed 4 bases and J shed 1 base, with 14 bases lying between them. In DNA, the CDR3 is TGCGCCAGCAGTCTACAGTTGGGCCAGAGCAATCAGCCCCAGCATTTT. Translation gives CASSLQLGQSNQPQHF.

This clonotype was observed a handful of times. The chain couples TRBV7-2 to TRBJ2-2, with D uncertain. This CDR3 region has 16 residues. Germline CDR1 reads SGHTA; CDR2 reads FQGNSA. Between the trimmed V and J ends, which lost 2 bases and 2 bases, there was a span of 12 bases. The CDR3 DNA reads as TGTGCCAGCAGCTTATTTAGCAGGAGAAACACCGGGGAGCTGTTTTTT. It translates to CASSLFSRRNTGELFF. The full variable domain, rest sourced from reference TRBV7-2 and TRBJ2-2, is GAGVSQSPSNKVTEKGKDVELRCDPISGHTALYWYRQSLGQGLEFLIYFQGNSAPDKSGLPSDRFSAERTGGSVSTLTIQRTQQEDSAVYLCASSLFSRRNTGELFFGEGSRLTVL.

This sequence joins TRBV10-3 and TRBJ2-3; D is possibly TRBD1 or TRBD2 (5 bases each). The germline V and J ends were trimmed by 6 bases and 6 bases, with 16 bases remaining between them. Germline V gives CDR1 ENHRY, CDR2 SYGVKD. There are 14 residues in the CDR3. The DNA for the CDR3 is TGTGCCATCAGCCAGGGCCACGGCGGGGATACGCAGTATTTT. The encoded protein is CAISQGHGGDTQYF.

The chain employs TRBV7-8 and TRBJ2-7; D is uncertain. V was clipped by 0 bases and J by 1 base, with 7 bases between them. Germline V lookup: CDR1 SGHVS, CDR2 FQNEAQ. This CDR3 contains 14 residues. In nucleotides, the CDR3 is TGTGCCAGCAGCTTAGCGACTCCGTCCTACGAGCAGTACTTC. Its protein is CASSLATPSYEQYF.

The V call is TRBV10-2, the J call TRBJ2-7; 12 bases are a match to TRBD2. V trimming: 7 bases; J trimming: 3 bases; junction bases outside the gene matches: 4. The CDR3 runs to 14 residues. Germline-derived CDR1 and CDR2 are WSHSY and SAAADI. The CDR3 region has the DNA TGCGCCAGCACCAGACTAGCGGGAGACTACGAGCAGTACTTC. As protein: CASTRLAGDYEQYF.

This clonotype was seen a handful of times. The rearrangement uses TRBV28 and TRBJ2-5; D is undetermined. Deletions cut 6 bases from V and 5 bases from J, with 13 bases between. The germline V gene has CDR1 MDHEN and CDR2 SYDVKM. The CDR3 has 13 residues. The CDR3: CASSRASVETQYF. The CDR3 DNA sequence: TGTGCCAGCAGCCGGGCCTCCGTGGAGACCCAGTACTTC.

This clonotype was observed a handful of times. The gene calls are TRBV12-3 or TRBV12-4 and TRBJ1-6; D gene unclear. Trimming cost V 1 base and J 11 bases, with 15 bases left between them. This CDR3 has 15 residues. CDR3 loop: CASSLGSPFWAPLHF. CDR3 bases: TGTGCCAGCAGTTTAGGGAGTCCGTTTTGGGCACCCCTCCACTTT.

There are many counts of this clonotype. V is TRBV7-2 and J is TRBJ2-7; D is possibly TRBD2 (5 bases). The germline V and J ends were trimmed by 2 bases and 2 bases, with 13 bases remaining between them. The germline CDR1 and CDR2 sequences are SGHTA and FQGNSA. The CDR3 sequence is 15 residues long. The CDR3 coding sequence is TGTGCCAGCAGCTTACAAAGTTACGGGACCTACGAGCAGTACTTC. This gives the protein CASSLQSYGTYEQYF.